The source of this T cell receptor beta chain is a study of post-analysis software for immune sequencing data. The CDR3 has 13 amino acids. Germline V gene lookup returns CDR1 SGHKS and CDR2 YYEKEE (reference sequence). V lost 4 bases, J lost 5 bases, and 13 bases lay in between. Each TCR beta cDNA library carried unique molecular identifiers. TCRdb re-analysed the PCR reads in MiXCR, keeping a single row per CDR3 protein. The sample carries about 160,000 distinct CDR3 sequences, about 34% recorded once. The sample holds a few counts of this clonotype. Sequencing used blood, obtained after autologous hematopoietic stem cell transplantation. The rearrangement joins TRBV5-5 to TRBJ2-7, with a possible D match to TRBD2 (5 bases). The sequence was obtained from a girl between 5 and 17 years old with multiple sclerosis. The CDR3: CASSIQRVDEQYF. As DNA, the CDR3 is TGTGCCAGCAGCATACAGAGGGTGGACGAGCAGTACTTC.